This TCR beta chain was sequenced in a study of blood T cells in healthy people across ages. Then a second PCR, running about 6 to 11 cycles, was carried out with a sample-barcoded 5' primer and a J-beta primer mix. TCRdb recomputed calls from the 5' RACE reads with MiXCR, one row per CDR3 protein. The sample has around 1,500,000 distinct CDR3 sequences; around two fifths are singletons. V trimming: 5 bases; J trimming: 5 bases; junction bases outside the gene matches: 11. Germline CDR1 reads DFQATT; CDR2 reads SNEGSKA (reference sequence). This CDR3 contains 14 residues. In its sample, this clonotype was seen many times.

The receptor was isolated from a woman between 18 and 29 years old in good health. The rearrangement links TRBV20-1 to TRBJ2-7, with TRBD1 matching over 8 bases. What was sequenced was blood. CDR3 sequence reads: CSAGSGGWGNEQYF. In nucleotides, the CDR3 is TGCAGTGCTGGCTCAGGGGGCTGGGGGAACGAGCAGTACTTC.